This TCR beta chain was identified during a study of cytomegalovirus exposure and HLA in healthy donors. This clone has a single count. Its matching antigen is unknown. Method: immunoSEQ multiplex PCR; TCRdb's copy keeps in-frame clones and lacks some. The top ten hold roughly 5% of the sample, which has roughly 70,000 clones, over 90% seen once. The donors were members of the validation cohort comprising approximately 110 subjects, separate from the approximately 700-subject first cohort. Findings and limits, study-wide: Despite most TCR sequences being rare, some public TCRs occurred in many donors. Cytomegalovirus status, reportedly, was diagnosed with high specificity and sensitivity by the classifier.

The sample comprised PBMCs. The sequence came from a young woman in good health and CMV-seropositive.

CDR3 in DNA: TGTGCCAGCAGCCTAGCGGGAGCAGGGGAGACCCAGTACTTC. Its translation: CASSLAGAGETQYF. The V gene is TRBV7-3, the J gene TRBJ2-5, with TRBD2 matching over 10 bases. The CDR3 spans 14 residues. Germline loops: CDR1 SGHTA, CDR2 FQGTGA. J lost 5 bases, V lost 5 bases, and 5 bases had no gene match.